A selection of T cell receptor beta chains follows, all from one sample in a study of shared clonotypes between healthy human individuals. The method was immunoSEQ multiplex PCR; TCRdb's version includes in-frame clones alone and lacks a portion of them. The sample carries hundreds of thousands of clones, approximately 96% recorded once. Sequenced sample: naive CD8+ T cells sorted from blood. All receptors derive from a woman aged 25-40 years in good health. CDR3s include the opening cysteine and the closing phenylalanine or tryptophan. The order of the fields is D gene, V gene, J gene, clone size, CDR3 protein, CDR3 DNA. D genes are given only for firm matches. Clone size is stated in some rows and not others, as once, few, many or a class when expanded.

d_gene: NA; v_gene: TRBV6-5; j_gene: TRBJ2-7; abundance: NA; CDR3aa: CASRQGRGFYEQYF; CDR3nt: TGTGCCAGCAGGCAGGGCCGCGGGTTTTACGAGCAGTACTTC
d_gene: NA; v_gene: TRBV11-2; j_gene: TRBJ2-5; abundance: NA; CDR3aa: CASSPYRSQRETQYF; CDR3nt: TGTGCCAGCAGCCCTTATCGGTCCCAAAGGGAGACCCAGTACTTC
d_gene: NA; v_gene: TRBV11-2; j_gene: TRBJ2-7; abundance: NA; CDR3aa: CASQAVAGLYEQYF; CDR3nt: TGTGCCAGCCAGGCCGTTGCGGGCCTCTACGAGCAGTACTTC
d_gene: NA; v_gene: TRBV11-1; j_gene: TRBJ1-4; abundance: NA; CDR3aa: CASSQTSHGGELFF; CDR3nt: TGTGCCAGCAGCCAAACCTCCCATGGTGGGGAACTGTTTTTT
d_gene: NA; v_gene: TRBV27; j_gene: TRBJ2-7; abundance: NA; CDR3aa: CASSIRGDGYEQYF; CDR3nt: TGTGCCAGCTCCATCAGGGGAGACGGCTACGAGCAGTACTTC
d_gene: NA; v_gene: TRBV6-1; j_gene: TRBJ2-7; abundance: NA; CDR3aa: CASRSRAYEQYF; CDR3nt: TGTGCCAGCAGGAGCAGAGCCTACGAGCAGTACTTC
d_gene: NA; v_gene: TRBV7-6; j_gene: TRBJ2-7; abundance: NA; CDR3aa: CASSRTEDSTSYEQYF; CDR3nt: TGTGCCAGCAGCCGCACGGAGGACAGTACCTCCTACGAGCAGTACTTC
d_gene: TRBD1; v_gene: TRBV5-4; j_gene: TRBJ2-7; abundance: NA; CDR3aa: CASTNTGAVLGNEQYF; CDR3nt: TGTGCCAGCACCAACACAGGGGCAGTCTTAGGTAACGAGCAGTACTTC
d_gene: TRBD1; v_gene: TRBV5-4; j_gene: TRBJ1-3; abundance: NA; CDR3aa: CASSYGTASGNTIYF; CDR3nt: TGTGCCAGCAGCTACGGGACAGCCTCTGGAAACACCATATATTTT
d_gene: TRBD1; v_gene: TRBV7-7; j_gene: TRBJ2-7; abundance: once; CDR3aa: CASSPGQGIKHDEQYF; CDR3nt: TGTGCCAGCAGCCCGGGACAGGGGATAAAACACGACGAGCAGTACTTC
d_gene: NA; v_gene: TRBV7-9; j_gene: TRBJ2-7; abundance: NA; CDR3aa: CASSLAGGLAYEQYF; CDR3nt: TGTGCCAGCAGCTTAGCGGGGGGCTTGGCCTACGAGCAGTACTTC
d_gene: TRBD2; v_gene: TRBV11-2; j_gene: TRBJ2-1; abundance: NA; CDR3aa: CASSFLAGLNEQFF; CDR3nt: TGTGCCAGCAGCTTTCTAGCGGGATTAAATGAGCAGTTCTTC
d_gene: TRBD2; v_gene: TRBV6-5; j_gene: TRBJ2-4; abundance: NA; CDR3aa: CASSSGSGNGIQYF; CDR3nt: TGTGCCAGCAGTTCGGGTAGCGGGAACGGCATTCAGTACTTC
d_gene: NA; v_gene: TRBV13; j_gene: TRBJ2-7; abundance: NA; CDR3aa: CASSSASDRYSYEQYF; CDR3nt: TGTGCCAGCAGCTCGGCCTCCGACCGCTATAGCTACGAGCAGTACTTC
d_gene: NA; v_gene: TRBV2; j_gene: TRBJ2-7; abundance: NA; CDR3aa: CASSDGASYEQYF; CDR3nt: TGTGCCAGCAGTGATGGGGCTAGTTACGAGCAGTACTTC
d_gene: TRBD2; v_gene: TRBV6-1; j_gene: TRBJ2-1; abundance: NA; CDR3aa: CASSELAGGVEQFF; CDR3nt: TGTGCCAGCAGTGAACTAGCGGGAGGAGTTGAGCAGTTCTTC
d_gene: NA; v_gene: TRBV19; j_gene: TRBJ1-4; abundance: NA; CDR3aa: CASSTKGRLVANEKLFF; CDR3nt: TGTGCCAGTAGCACGAAAGGGAGGCTCGTCGCTAATGAAAAACTGTTTTTT
d_gene: NA; v_gene: TRBV10-1; j_gene: TRBJ1-1; abundance: NA; CDR3aa: CASSDPILGVTEAFF; CDR3nt: TGCGCCAGCAGTGACCCTATATTGGGGGTCACTGAAGCTTTCTTT
d_gene: NA; v_gene: TRBV5-1; j_gene: TRBJ2-3; abundance: NA; CDR3aa: CASSFRTSTDTQYF; CDR3nt: TGCGCCAGCAGCTTTAGGACTAGCACAGATACGCAGTATTTT
d_gene: NA; v_gene: TRBV6-5; j_gene: TRBJ2-1; abundance: NA; CDR3aa: CASSYVRDNEQFF; CDR3nt: TGTGCCAGCAGTTACGTCAGGGACAATGAGCAGTTCTTC
d_gene: TRBD2; v_gene: TRBV5-3; j_gene: TRBJ2-7; abundance: NA; CDR3aa: CASSLTSVSSYEQYF; CDR3nt: TGTGCCAGCAGCCTTACTAGCGTCAGCTCCTACGAGCAGTACTTC
d_gene: TRBD1; v_gene: TRBV9; j_gene: TRBJ2-3; abundance: NA; CDR3aa: CASSTWTGSTDTQYF; CDR3nt: TGTGCCAGCAGCACCTGGACAGGGAGCACAGATACGCAGTATTTT
d_gene: NA; v_gene: TRBV7-9; j_gene: TRBJ2-3; abundance: NA; CDR3aa: CASSLEIQEGADTQYF; CDR3nt: TGTGCCAGCAGCTTAGAGATCCAGGAGGGAGCAGATACGCAGTATTTT
d_gene: NA; v_gene: TRBV27; j_gene: TRBJ1-2; abundance: NA; CDR3aa: CASSRGTLGYGYTF; CDR3nt: TGTGCCAGCAGTAGAGGGACCTTAGGGTATGGCTACACCTTC
d_gene: NA; v_gene: TRBV7-9; j_gene: TRBJ2-7; abundance: NA; CDR3aa: CASSTDRDGTYEQYF; CDR3nt: TGTGCCAGCAGCACCGACCGGGACGGTACCTACGAGCAGTACTTC
d_gene: TRBD1; v_gene: TRBV7-6; j_gene: TRBJ1-1; abundance: NA; CDR3aa: CASTPTGGTEAFF; CDR3nt: TGTGCCAGCACGCCAACAGGGGGCACTGAAGCTTTCTTT
d_gene: TRBD1; v_gene: TRBV7-2; j_gene: TRBJ2-7; abundance: NA; CDR3aa: CASSFGQGRAYEQYF; CDR3nt: TGTGCCAGCAGCTTTGGACAGGGTCGAGCCTACGAGCAGTACTTC
d_gene: TRBD1; v_gene: TRBV19; j_gene: TRBJ2-7; abundance: NA; CDR3aa: CASSIGTGDYEQYF; CDR3nt: TGTGCCAGTAGTATCGGGACAGGGGACTACGAGCAGTACTTC
d_gene: NA; v_gene: TRBV27; j_gene: TRBJ2-7; abundance: once; CDR3aa: CASMDGSLDEQYF; CDR3nt: TGTGCCAGCATGGACGGGAGTCTGGACGAGCAGTACTTC
d_gene: NA; v_gene: TRBV27; j_gene: TRBJ1-5; abundance: NA; CDR3aa: CASSLYQGLQPQHF; CDR3nt: TGTGCCAGCAGTTTATATCAGGGGCTTCAGCCCCAGCATTTT
d_gene: TRBD1; v_gene: TRBV9; j_gene: TRBJ2-3; abundance: NA; CDR3aa: CASSHTYTGATYTQYF; CDR3nt: TGTGCCAGCAGCCACACATACACAGGGGCCACATATACGCAGTATTTT
d_gene: NA; v_gene: TRBV6-5; j_gene: TRBJ1-2; abundance: NA; CDR3aa: CASSYIQGGGYTF; CDR3nt: TGTGCCAGCAGTTACATCCAGGGCGGCGGCTACACCTTC